These 5 T cell receptor beta chains share one sample of origin, sequenced in a study of T cells after yellow fever vaccination. TCRdb used MiXCR to reprocess the 5' RACE reads, holding one entry per CDR3 protein. Seen here are roughly 260,000 distinct CDR3 sequences, 10% to 15% observed once, and the top ten hold approximately 0.49%. The sequencing here drew on CD4+ T cells sorted from PBMCs, taken 45 days after the yellow fever booster vaccination. The source is a man aged 25 to 40 who received the YFV17D yellow fever vaccine.

V and J are TRBV10-3 and TRBJ2-1; 11 bases line up with TRBD2. The CDR3 covers 18 residues. The V and J ends lost 5 bases and 3 bases, in that order; junction bases with no gene match: 12. Per the germline V gene, CDR1 is ENHRY and CDR2 is SYGVKD. The chain's CDR3 is CAISSEIAGGGIYNEQFF. The CDR3 DNA follows: TGTGCCATCAGTTCTGAGATAGCGGGAGGGGGGATCTACAATGAGCAGTTCTTC.

The sample holds many counts of this clonotype. The gene calls are TRBV18 and TRBJ1-6; 10 positions match TRBD1. From germline, CDR1 is KGHSH and CDR2 LQKENI. V was pared by 4 bases and J by 9 bases, with 3 bases of the junction left unmatched. The CDR3 loop spans 14 amino acids. The CDR3: CASSRTGGGSPLHF. In DNA, the CDR3 is TGTGCCAGCTCACGGACAGGGGGAGGTTCACCCCTCCACTTT.

The chain couples TRBV12-3 or TRBV12-4 to TRBJ2-1; 9 nucleotides agree with TRBD2. The V and J ends lost 7 bases and 5 bases, in that order; junction bases with no gene match: 6. The CDR3 extends over 14 amino acids. In nucleotides, the CDR3 is TGTGCCAGCACCCTAGCGGGAAACAACAATGAGCAGTTCTTC. Protein product: CASTLAGNNNEQFF.

The V and J genes are TRBV7-9 and TRBJ2-3; unclear D gene. V was trimmed by 8 bases and J by 3 bases, leaving 12 bases between them. Germline assignment: CDR1 SEHNR and CDR2 FQNEAQ (reference sequence). The CDR3 loop spans 13 amino acids. The chain's CDR3 is CASELHGTDTQYF. The DNA of the CDR3 is TGTGCCAGCGAACTTCATGGGACAGATACGCAGTATTTT.

This clonotype occurred a few times. The CDR3 DNA follows: TGTGCCAGCAGGAAAATTTCGAGAACCCCTGGGGCCAACGTCCTGACTTTC. As protein: CASRKISRTPGANVLTF. The chain joins TRBV7-8 to TRBJ2-6; no definite D call. This CDR3 is 17 amino acids long. Trimming stripped 6 bases from V and 2 bases from J, with 17 bases between. Germline lookup yields CDR1 SGHVS and CDR2 FQNEAQ.